Each of the 17 T cell receptor beta chains below was sequenced from the same sample in a study of beta chain features in type 1 diabetes. What was sequenced were expressed TCRB transcripts, since all of the isolated RNA had been reverse transcribed. Profiled with immunoSEQ multiplex PCR; TCRdb holds only in-frame clones, not every one. The sample lists 810,000 or so clones, about a sixth occurring once. Sequences were obtained from naive CD4+ T cells from blood. These receptors all stem from a woman under 30 in good health.

The chain links TRBV19 to TRBJ2-4; 7 nucleotides align to TRBD1. V lost 6 bases, J lost 4 bases, and 6 bases stayed unmatched. The germline V gene encodes CDR1 LNHDA and CDR2 SQIVND (reference sequence). The CDR3 length is 14 residues. The CDR3 reads CASSKTGQKNIQYF. CDR3 bases: TGTGCCAGTAGCAAGACAGGGCAAAAAAACATTCAGTACTTC.

In its sample, this clone was seen a few times. The V and J genes are TRBV19 and TRBJ2-7; 8 nucleotides match TRBD2. V was clipped by 7 bases and J by 7 bases; unmatched bases: 12. CDR1 is LNHDA, CDR2 SQIVND, per germline (reference sequence). The CDR3 spans 14 residues. The CDR3 sequence: CASTVSGISREQYF. The CDR3 DNA reads TGTGCCAGTACGGTTAGCGGGATCTCTCGGGAGCAGTACTTC.

The table lists this clone with a few counts. The rearrangement links TRBV6-5 to TRBJ2-7; perhaps TRBD1 as D (6 bases). CDR1 and CDR2 from the germline V gene are MNHEY and SVGAGI. Trimming took off 7 bases at V and 2 bases at J, with 9 bases between the two ends. This CDR3 region has 12 residues. The CDR3 DNA follows: TGTGCCAGCAAAACAGGGCCCTACGAGCAGTACTTC. Residues: CASKTGPYEQYF.

This clone was detected many times. This rearrangement joins TRBV14 to TRBJ2-1; 8 bases are shared with TRBD1. The CDR3 is 15 amino acids. The V and J ends lost 1 base and 3 bases, in that order; junction bases with no gene match: 2. Germline-derived CDR1 and CDR2 are SGHDN and FVKESK. CDR3 protein: CASSQGTGYYNEQFF. The CDR3 DNA reads as TGTGCCAGCAGCCAAGGGACAGGGTACTACAATGAGCAGTTCTTC. Full variable domain (remainder filled in from reference TRBV14 and TRBJ2-1): EAGVTQFPSHSVIEKGQTVTLRCDPISGHDNLYWYRRVMGKEIKFLLHFVKESKQDESGMPNNRFLAERTGGTYSTLKVQPAELEDSGVYFCASSQGTGYYNEQFFGPGTRLTVL.

This clone was counted between two and nine times. CDR3 bases: TGTGCCAGCAGCTTAGTTAGTAGACAGGGATTTATTGAAGCTTTCTTT. This encodes CASSLVSRQGFIEAFF. The chain has TRBV11-2 and TRBJ1-1; the match to TRBD1 covers 7 bases. The CDR3 runs 16 residues. The trim removed 1 base at V and 7 bases at J, leaving 12 bases unmatched. Germline V CDR1 and CDR2: SGHAT, FQNNGV.

The chain links TRBV7-6 to TRBJ2-3; D is perhaps TRBD1 or TRBD2 (5 bases each). This CDR3 has 15 amino acids. Trimming stripped 5 bases from V and 2 bases from J, with 14 bases between. Germline V gene lookup returns CDR1 SGHVS and CDR2 FNYEAQ. DNA for the CDR3: TGTGCCAGCAGCCGGGACGAATCATACACAGATACGCAGTATTTT. Residues: CASSRDESYTDTQYF.

The table lists this clone with a few counts. This rearrangement joins TRBV7-9 to TRBJ1-1; D gene ambiguous. Germline-derived CDR1 and CDR2 are SEHNR and FQNEAQ (reference sequence). The CDR3 has 13 amino acids. Deletions cut 0 bases from V and 6 bases from J, with 8 bases between. DNA of the CDR3: TGTGCCAGCAGCTTAGCGTTACGAGCTGAAGCTTTCTTT. It specifies CASSLALRAEAFF. The full variable domain, in which reference TRBV7-9 and TRBJ1-1 provide the parts outside the CDR3, is DTGVSQNPRHKITKRGQNVTFRCDPISEHNRLYWYRQTLGQGPEFLTYFQNEAQLEKSRLLSDRFSAERPKGSFSTLEIQRTEQGDSAMYLCASSLALRAEAFFGQGTRLTVV.

A few counts support this clone. This chain uses TRBV5-6 with TRBJ2-2; 14 bases fit TRBD2. Per germline, CDR1 SGHDT and CDR2 YYEEEE. Unmatched junction bases numbered 6, after V lost 0 bases and J lost 2 bases. The CDR3 runs to 19 residues. CDR3 loop: CASSLGRLAGGPNTGELFF. CDR3 in DNA: TGTGCCAGCAGCTTGGGGCGACTAGCGGGAGGGCCCAACACCGGGGAGCTGTTTTTT.

This clone was found a few times. The chain links TRBV9 to TRBJ2-7; no clear D. Germline CDR1 and CDR2: SGDLS and YYNGEE. This CDR3 region has 12 residues. The V end was cut by 4 bases, the J end by 0 bases, with 5 bases between. CDR3 sequence (DNA): TGTGCCAGCAGCCTAAGCTCCTACGAGCAGTACTTC. It specifies CASSLSSYEQYF.

In its sample, this clone was seen a few times. The V gene is TRBV4-3, the J gene TRBJ2-3; 9 bases line up with TRBD1. Germline CDR1 LGHNA, CDR2 YSLEER. Trimming at V came to 3 bases and at J to 0 bases, leaving 10 bases not matched to a gene. The CDR3 runs to 18 residues. The CDR3 DNA reads as TGCGCCAGCAGCCACTCCACCGGACAGGGGACGAGCACAGATACGCAGTATTTT. Its translation: CASSHSTGQGTSTDTQYF.

This rearrangement joins TRBV2 to TRBJ2-7; 7 bases agree with TRBD1. With 6 bases clipped from V and 5 bases from J, the junction kept 4 bases outside the gene matches. The CDR3 consists of 12 residues. The germline V gene has CDR1 SNHLY and CDR2 FYNNEI. This chain's CDR3 is CASRDRRHEQYF. CDR3 in DNA: TGTGCCAGCAGGGACAGGCGTCACGAGCAGTACTTC. The whole variable domain, remainder taken from reference TRBV2 and TRBJ2-7, is EPEVTQTPSHQVTQMGQEVILRCVPISNHLYFYWYRQILGQKVEFLVSFYNNEISEKSEIFDDQFSVERPDGSNFTLKIRSTKLEDSAMYFCASRDRRHEQYFGPGTRLTVT.

This clone turned up a few times. V and J are TRBV2 and TRBJ1-3; D unclear. CDR3 length equals 16 residues. With 6 bases removed from V and 0 bases from J, the gap between germline ends came to 15 bases. Per the germline V gene, CDR1 is SNHLY and CDR2 is FYNNEI. The CDR3 sequence: CASSTRSRVSGNTIYF. CDR3 in DNA: TGTGCCAGCAGCACCAGATCAAGAGTCTCTGGAAACACCATATATTTT.

This clone has more than one count but fewer than ten. The rearrangement joins TRBV5-4 to TRBJ1-1, with D possibly TRBD1 on 5 matching bases. The V and J ends lost 0 bases and 1 base respectively, with 13 bases between them. The CDR3 loop spans 16 amino acids. CDR1 is SGHNT, CDR2 YYREEE, per germline (reference sequence). The CDR3 loop is CASSLGAGTANTEAFF. CDR3 coding DNA: TGTGCCAGCAGCTTGGGAGCCGGGACGGCGAACACTGAAGCTTTCTTT.

This clone came up a few times. The chain recombines TRBV4-3 with TRBJ2-7, with unresolved D. The V and J ends lost 0 bases and 3 bases respectively, with 18 bases between them. CDR1 LGHNA and CDR2 YSLEER come from the germline V gene. This CDR3 comprises 17 residues. The CDR3, as DNA: TGCGCCAGCAGCCAAGATGGAGTCCCGGCCGTGGACTACGAGCAGTACTTC. Amino acid sequence: CASSQDGVPAVDYEQYF.

The V gene is TRBV5-4, the J gene TRBJ2-2, with a possible D match to TRBD1 (5 bases). Germline V lookup: CDR1 SGHNT, CDR2 YYREEE (reference sequence). The CDR3 runs to 15 residues. The V and J ends lost 0 bases and 0 bases respectively, with 6 bases between them. The CDR3 sequence: CASSLDRTNTGELFF. The CDR3 coding sequence is TGTGCCAGCAGCTTGGACAGGACGAACACCGGGGAGCTGTTTTTT. Complete variable domain (other parts from reference TRBV5-4 and TRBJ2-2): ETGVTQSPTHLIKTRGQQVTLRCSSQSGHNTVSWYQQALGQGPQFIFQYYREEENGRGNFPPRFSGLQFPNYSSELNVNALELDDSALYLCASSLDRTNTGELFFGEGSRLTVL.

As regards this clone: Other nucleotide sequences from this sample produce the same CDR3. V and J are TRBV28 and TRBJ1-2; D is undetermined. With 3 bases removed from V and 4 bases from J, the gap between germline ends came to 6 bases. The CDR3 totals 12 residues. Germline-derived CDR1 and CDR2 are MDHEN and SYDVKM. The chain's CDR3 is CASSLAAYGYTF. The CDR3 coding sequence is TGTGCCAGCAGTTTGGCAGCCTATGGCTACACCTTC.

This clone has only a few counts. The chain carries TRBV7-2 and TRBJ1-4; D is perhaps TRBD1 (5 bases). CDR1 is SGHTA, CDR2 FQGNSA, per germline. CDR3 length: 15 residues. Trimming shortened V by 2 bases and J by 8 bases, and 15 bases separated the two germline ends. CDR3 DNA sequence: TGTGCCAGCAGCTTATTGGGGGGGAAAGGGGAAAAACTGTTTTTT. Protein: CASSLLGGKGEKLFF.